Shown below are 21 T cell receptor beta chains from a single sample sequenced in a study of vaccination and CD4 T cells after COVID-19. MiXCR was run by TCRdb on the PCR reads, yielding one entry per CDR3 protein. The sample holds about 15,000 distinct CDR3 sequences, roughly 71% seen once. The specimen was CD4+ T cells from blood, collected after SARS-CoV-2 vaccination. These receptors all come from a human donor who had recovered from COVID-19.

The rearrangement uses TRBV19 and TRBJ2-2, with D possibly being TRBD1 or TRBD2 (5 bases each). Germline assignment: CDR1 LNHDA and CDR2 SQIVND (reference sequence). CDR3 size: 15 residues. Trimming removed 1 base from V and 5 bases from J, with 11 bases in between. Here the CDR3 reads CASSIAAGATGELFF. In DNA, the CDR3 is TGTGCCAGTAGTATAGCCGCCGGGGCGACCGGGGAGCTGTTTTTT.

This clonotype showed up just a few times. CDR3 sequence: CASSYAGSGGYTF. In DNA, the CDR3 is TGTGCCAGCAGTTACGCAGGGAGTGGCGGCTACACCTTC. The chain has TRBV6-5 and TRBJ1-2, with TRBD1 as a possible D gene (5 bases). The germline V gene encodes CDR1 MNHEY and CDR2 SVGAGI. V was pared by 2 bases and J by 8 bases, with 12 bases between. The CDR3 is 13 amino acids.

This chain links TRBV9 with TRBJ2-3; TRBD1 aligns across 7 bases. Germline assignment: CDR1 SGDLS and CDR2 YYNGEE. The CDR3 covers 17 residues. J was trimmed by 2 bases and V by 4 bases; bases with no gene match: 13. The CDR3 sequence is CASSRTPTRGTTDTQYF. The CDR3 bases are TGTGCCAGCAGCAGAACCCCGACCAGGGGGACCACAGATACGCAGTATTTT. Full variable domain (missing parts from reference TRBV9 and TRBJ2-3): DSGVTQTPKHLITATGQRVTLRCSPRSGDLSVYWYQQSLDQGLQFLIQYYNGEERAKGNILERFSAQQFPDLHSELNLSSLELGDSALYFCASSRTPTRGTTDTQYFGPGTRLTVL.

This clonotype showed up just a few times. The chain recombines TRBV20-1 with TRBJ1-1; TRBD1 matches at 11 bases. CDR1 is DFQATT, CDR2 SNEGSKA, per germline (reference sequence). The CDR3 is 16 amino acids. Trimming removed 1 base from V and 1 base from J; junction bases left unmatched: 5. CDR3 sequence reads: CSARVGGTGGNTEAFF. CDR3 nucleotide sequence: TGCAGTGCTAGAGTAGGGGGGACAGGGGGGAACACTGAAGCTTTCTTT.

The chain couples TRBV20-1 to TRBJ2-7; the D is unclear. Per the germline V gene, CDR1 is DFQATT and CDR2 is SNEGSKA (reference sequence). Trimming stripped 0 bases from V and 3 bases from J, with 18 bases between. The CDR3 is 16 residues long. In DNA, the CDR3 is TGCAGTGCTAGAGATATATCCCGGGTCAAATACTACGAGCAGTACTTC. It codes for CSARDISRVKYYEQYF.

V usage is TRBV24-1 and J usage is TRBJ2-7; D is perhaps TRBD2 (6 bases). Trimming took off 8 bases at V and 0 bases at J, with 19 bases between the two ends. This CDR3 contains 16 residues. The germline V gene has CDR1 KGHDR and CDR2 SFDVKD. The CDR3 reads CATIVRVAASSYEQYF. CDR3 bases: TGTGCCACCATCGTCCGAGTAGCGGCTAGCTCCTACGAGCAGTACTTC.

The chain couples TRBV19 to TRBJ1-5, with no clear D. This CDR3 region has 15 residues. Germline V gene lookup returns CDR1 LNHDA and CDR2 SQIVND (reference sequence). V lost 3 bases to trimming and J lost 0 bases, with 9 bases between them. The CDR3 sequence is CASSIVGISNQPQHF. The CDR3 region has the DNA TGTGCCAGTAGTATTGTGGGAATTAGCAATCAGCCCCAGCATTTT. The complete variable domain, with remaining parts taken from reference TRBV19 and TRBJ1-5, reads DGGITQSPKYLFRKEGQNVTLSCEQNLNHDAMYWYRQDPGQGLRLIYYSQIVNDFQKGDIAEGYSVSREKKESFPLTVTSAQKNPTAFYLCASSIVGISNQPQHFGDGTRLSIL.

The gene calls are TRBV27 and TRBJ1-6; D unclear. Per the germline V gene, CDR1 is MNHEY and CDR2 is SMNVEV (reference sequence). The V end lost 2 bases, the J end lost 6 bases, and 11 bases lay between the germline ends. CDR3 length equals 15 residues. The chain's CDR3 is CASSLNSLANSPLHF. CDR3 nucleotide sequence: TGTGCCAGCAGTTTAAACTCCCTGGCTAATTCACCCCTCCACTTT.

The rearrangement joins TRBV6-5 to TRBJ2-2, with D possibly matching TRBD2 (6 bases). CDR1 is MNHEY and CDR2 is SVGAGI in the germline V gene. The CDR3 totals 17 residues. V was shortened by 4 bases and J by 3 bases, with 18 bases between the two germline ends. CDR3 amino acids: CASSFRPGAVHTGELFF. The DNA for the CDR3 is TGTGCCAGCAGTTTCCGCCCGGGAGCGGTCCACACCGGGGAGCTGTTTTTT.

This clonotype was picked up a small number of times. The V call is TRBV6-1, the J call TRBJ1-6, with a possible D match to TRBD1 (6 bases). This CDR3 has 14 amino acids. Germline V gene sequence: CDR1 MNHNS, CDR2 SASEGT. V was shortened by 6 bases and J by 7 bases, with 13 bases between the two germline ends. The CDR3 bases are TGTGCCAGCAGCCGGGACACCGGAAATTCACCCCTCCACTTT. The encoded protein is CASSRDTGNSPLHF.

The V and J genes are TRBV27 and TRBJ2-1; 7 bases align to TRBD1. The ends lost 6 bases at V and 2 bases at J; junction bases unmatched: 7. The CDR3 runs 15 residues. CDR1 is MNHEY, CDR2 SMNVEV, per germline (reference sequence). The CDR3 protein is CASSPNDRAYNEQFF. The DNA of the CDR3 is TGTGCCAGCAGCCCAAACGACAGGGCCTACAATGAGCAGTTCTTC.

V usage is TRBV20-1 and J usage is TRBJ2-1; a possible D gene is TRBD2 (6 bases). The germline V gene encodes CDR1 DFQATT and CDR2 SNEGSKA (reference sequence). This CDR3 has 15 residues. V lost 3 bases, J lost 3 bases, and 15 bases lay in between. The CDR3 DNA is TGCAGTGCTAGTGGCACTAGCCGGTTCTACAATGAGCAGTTCTTC. Translated, it gives CSASGTSRFYNEQFF.

The CDR3 DNA reads as TGTGCCAGCAGCCAAGAAAGAGTCCTCTGGGGATACGGCTACACCTTC. Translated, it gives CASSQERVLWGYGYTF. The V gene is TRBV14, the J gene TRBJ1-2; D remains ambiguous. Trimming pared 0 bases from V and 8 bases from J, leaving 19 bases between. The CDR3 contains 16 residues. Germline loops: CDR1 SGHDN, CDR2 FVKESK.

The chain has TRBV4-2 and TRBJ2-2, with 12 bases that match TRBD2. V lost 1 base, J lost 1 base, and 1 base stayed unmatched. This CDR3 is 17 amino acids long. Germline assignment: CDR1 LGHNA and CDR2 YNFKEQ. CDR3 sequence (DNA): TGTGCCAGCAGCCAAGTGACTAGCGGGAGGAACACCGGGGAGCTGTTTTTT. This codes for CASSQVTSGRNTGELFF.

The chain links TRBV5-4 to TRBJ2-5, with a tentative D call TRBD1 (5 bases). The CDR3 runs to 16 residues. The germline V gene has CDR1 SGHNT and CDR2 YYREEE (reference sequence). V was clipped by 4 bases and J by 2 bases, with 18 bases between them. This CDR3 reads CASSASQHGHQETQYF. The DNA for the CDR3 is TGTGCCAGCAGCGCGTCCCAGCATGGACATCAAGAGACCCAGTACTTC.

The V gene is TRBV6-2 or TRBV6-3, the J gene TRBJ2-3; 9 bases agree with TRBD2. Germline CDR1 and CDR2: MNHEY and SVGEGT. CDR3 length equals 15 residues. The J segment lost 4 bases and the V segment lost 2 bases, leaving 4 bases of the junction unmatched. The CDR3 is CASSYPREGADTQYF. The CDR3 DNA follows: TGTGCCAGCAGTTACCCGCGGGAGGGAGCAGATACGCAGTATTTT.

The chain uses TRBV23-1 and TRBJ1-2; D is possibly TRBD1 (5 bases). TRBV23-1 is annotated as an ORF whose role is uncertain. The CDR3 length is 11 residues. The chain's CDR3 is CGGGRFYGYTF. Here the CDR3 DNA reads TGCGGGGGGGGGAGGTTCTATGGCTACACCTTC.

The genes are TRBV7-3 and TRBJ2-2; 8 bases agree with TRBD2. CDR3 length: 16 amino acids. Germline V gives CDR1 SGHTA, CDR2 FQGTGA. J gave up 3 bases and V 5 bases, and 8 bases lay outside the gene matches. The CDR3 coding sequence is TGTGCCAGCAGCCAGATCGGGGGGGAATACACCGGGGAGCTGTTTTTT. This translates into CASSQIGGEYTGELFF.

The chain combines TRBV10-3 with TRBJ2-7; unclear D gene. Germline assignment: CDR1 ENHRY and CDR2 SYGVKD. Trimming removed 6 bases from V and 1 base from J, with 7 bases in between. The CDR3 contains 12 residues. As DNA, the CDR3 is TGTGCCATCAGCCCTGGGTCCTACGAGCAGTACTTC. It codes for CAISPGSYEQYF.

This chain connects TRBV24-1 to TRBJ1-2; D gene ambiguous. Germline CDR1 and CDR2: KGHDR and SFDVKD. The CDR3 loop spans 14 amino acids. V dropped 0 bases and J dropped 8 bases, with 12 bases sitting between them. The CDR3, as DNA: TGTGCCACCAGTGATTTGCGGCATAAAGAGGGCTACACCTTC. Translation: CATSDLRHKEGYTF.

With regard to this clonotype: At one end, the junction sequence differs from germline, possibly due to a read error. The chain combines TRBV6-2 or TRBV6-3 with TRBJ2-1; weak D call: TRBD2 (7 bases). CDR3 length: 16 amino acids. Germline CDR1 reads MNHEY; CDR2 reads SVGEGT. The CDR3: CASDELGGDLYNGQFF. The DNA for the CDR3 is TGTGCCAGCGACGAGTTAGGGGGGGATCTGTACAATGGGCAGTTCTTC.